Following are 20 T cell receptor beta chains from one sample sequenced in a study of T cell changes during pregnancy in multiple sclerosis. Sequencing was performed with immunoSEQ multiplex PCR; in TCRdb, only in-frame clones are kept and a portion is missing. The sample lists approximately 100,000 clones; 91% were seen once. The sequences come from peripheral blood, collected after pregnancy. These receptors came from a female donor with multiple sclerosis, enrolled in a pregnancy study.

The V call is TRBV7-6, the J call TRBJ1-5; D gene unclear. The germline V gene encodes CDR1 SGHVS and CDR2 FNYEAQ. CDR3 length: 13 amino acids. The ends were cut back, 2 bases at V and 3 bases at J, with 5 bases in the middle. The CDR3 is CASSLKLNQPQHF. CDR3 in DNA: TGTGCCAGCAGCTTAAAGCTCAATCAGCCCCAGCATTTT.

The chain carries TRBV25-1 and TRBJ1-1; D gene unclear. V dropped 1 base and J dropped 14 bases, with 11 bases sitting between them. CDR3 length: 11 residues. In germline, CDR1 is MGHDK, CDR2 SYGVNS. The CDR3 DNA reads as TGTGCCAGCAGTGAATTCCGGGGAGTGTTCTTT. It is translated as CASSEFRGVFF.

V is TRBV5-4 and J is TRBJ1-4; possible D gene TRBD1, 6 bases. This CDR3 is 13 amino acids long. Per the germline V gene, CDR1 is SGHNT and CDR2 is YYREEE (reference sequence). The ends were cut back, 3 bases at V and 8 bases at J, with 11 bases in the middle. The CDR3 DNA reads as TGTGCCAGCAGCTCAGGACAGACCGAAAAACTGTTTTTT. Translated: CASSSGQTEKLFF. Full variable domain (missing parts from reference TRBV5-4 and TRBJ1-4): ETGVTQSPTHLIKTRGQQVTLRCSSQSGHNTVSWYQQALGQGPQFIFQYYREEENGRGNFPPRFSGLQFPNYSSELNVNALELDDSALYLCASSSGQTEKLFFGSGTQLSVL.

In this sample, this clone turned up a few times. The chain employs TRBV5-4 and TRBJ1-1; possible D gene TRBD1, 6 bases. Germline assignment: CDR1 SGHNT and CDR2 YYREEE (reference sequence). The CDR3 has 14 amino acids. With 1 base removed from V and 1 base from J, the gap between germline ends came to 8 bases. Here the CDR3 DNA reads TGTGCCAGCAGCTTGTGGACAGCGAACACTGAAGCTTTCTTT. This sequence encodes CASSLWTANTEAFF.

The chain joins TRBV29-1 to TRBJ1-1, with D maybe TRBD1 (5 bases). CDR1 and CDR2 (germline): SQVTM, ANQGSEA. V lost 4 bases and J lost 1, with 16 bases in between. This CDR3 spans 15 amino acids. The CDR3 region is CSVGIGASANTEAFF. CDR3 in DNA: TGCAGCGTTGGAATAGGGGCGTCTGCGAACACTGAAGCTTTCTTT.

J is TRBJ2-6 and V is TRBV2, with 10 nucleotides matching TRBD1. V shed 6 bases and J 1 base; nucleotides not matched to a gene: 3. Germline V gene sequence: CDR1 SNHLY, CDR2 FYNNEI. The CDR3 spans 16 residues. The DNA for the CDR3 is TGTGCCAGCAGATGGGACAGGGGTTCTGGGGCCAACGTCCTGACTTTC. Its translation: CASRWDRGSGANVLTF.

In nucleotides, the CDR3 is TGTGCCAGTGCCGGGACAGGGACAGCAGATACGCAGTATTTT. It codes for CASAGTGTADTQYF. The chain employs TRBV19 and TRBJ2-3; the match to TRBD1 covers 9 bases. This CDR3 is 14 amino acids long. J lost 4 bases, V lost 8 bases, and 7 bases had no gene match. Germline assignment: CDR1 LNHDA and CDR2 SQIVND (reference sequence).

CDR3 region: CASSLIGSGNQPQHF. The CDR3, as DNA: TGTGCCAGCAGCTTAATCGGTAGCGGCAATCAGCCCCAGCATTTT. This chain joins TRBV7-2 and TRBJ1-5; D is undetermined. Deletions cut 2 bases from V and 2 bases from J, with 10 bases between. The CDR3 totals 15 residues. CDR1 and CDR2 from the germline V gene are SGHTA and FQGNSA. The variable domain in full, completed from reference TRBV7-2 and TRBJ1-5, reads GAGVSQSPSNKVTEKGKDVELRCDPISGHTALYWYRQSLGQGLEFLIYFQGNSAPDKSGLPSDRFSAERTGGSVSTLTIQRTQQEDSAVYLCASSLIGSGNQPQHFGDGTRLSIL.

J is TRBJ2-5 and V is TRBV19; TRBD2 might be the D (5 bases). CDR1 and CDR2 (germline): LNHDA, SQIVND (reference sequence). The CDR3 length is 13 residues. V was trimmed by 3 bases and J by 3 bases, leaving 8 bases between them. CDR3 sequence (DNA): TGTGCCAGTAGTATGGACTGGGAAGAGACCCAGTACTTC. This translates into CASSMDWEETQYF.

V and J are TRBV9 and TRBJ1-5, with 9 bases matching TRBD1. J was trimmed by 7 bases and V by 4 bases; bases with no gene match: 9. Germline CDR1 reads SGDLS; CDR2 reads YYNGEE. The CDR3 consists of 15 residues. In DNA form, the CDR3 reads TGTGCCAGCAGCCGAGGGACAGGGAAAGAGCAGCCCCAGCATTTT. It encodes CASSRGTGKEQPQHF.

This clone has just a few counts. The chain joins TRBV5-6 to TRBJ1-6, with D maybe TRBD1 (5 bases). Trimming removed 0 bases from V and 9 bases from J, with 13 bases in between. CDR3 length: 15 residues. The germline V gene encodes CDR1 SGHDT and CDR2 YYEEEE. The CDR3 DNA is TGTGCCAGCAGCTTGGCGGCAGGGATAGGTTCACCCCTCCACTTT. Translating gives CASSLAAGIGSPLHF. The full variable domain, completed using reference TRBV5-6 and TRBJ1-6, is DAGVTQSPTHLIKTRGQQVTLRCSPKSGHDTVSWYQQALGQGPQFIFQYYEEEERQRGNFPDRFSGHQFPNYSSELNVNALLLGDSALYLCASSLAAGIGSPLHFGNGTRLTVT.

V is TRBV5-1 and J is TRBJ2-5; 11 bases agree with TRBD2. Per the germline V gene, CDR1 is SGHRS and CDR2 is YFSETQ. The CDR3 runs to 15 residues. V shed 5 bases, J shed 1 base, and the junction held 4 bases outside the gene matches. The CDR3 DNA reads TGCGCCAGCAGTTTAGCGGGGGGGACCCAAGAGACCCAGTACTTC. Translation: CASSLAGGTQETQYF.

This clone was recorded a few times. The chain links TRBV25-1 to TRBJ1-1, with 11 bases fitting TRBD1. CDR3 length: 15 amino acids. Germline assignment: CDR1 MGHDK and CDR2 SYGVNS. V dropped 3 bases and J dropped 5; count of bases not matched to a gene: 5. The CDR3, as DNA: TGTGCCAGCAGTGATCCCGGGACAGGGGGGACTGAAGCTTTCTTT. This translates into CASSDPGTGGTEAFF.

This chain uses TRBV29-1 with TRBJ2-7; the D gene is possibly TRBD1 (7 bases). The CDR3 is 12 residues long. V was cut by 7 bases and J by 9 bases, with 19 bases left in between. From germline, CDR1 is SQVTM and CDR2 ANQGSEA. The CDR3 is CSADLAGGMQYF. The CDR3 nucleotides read TGCAGCGCCGACCTGGCAGGGGGGATGCAGTACTTC.

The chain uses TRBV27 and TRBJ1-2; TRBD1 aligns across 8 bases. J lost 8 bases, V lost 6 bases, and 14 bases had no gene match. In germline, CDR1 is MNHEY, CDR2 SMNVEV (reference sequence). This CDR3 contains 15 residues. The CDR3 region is CASRTFIQGAGGYTF. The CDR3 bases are TGTGCCAGCAGAACTTTTATCCAGGGGGCGGGGGGCTACACCTTC.

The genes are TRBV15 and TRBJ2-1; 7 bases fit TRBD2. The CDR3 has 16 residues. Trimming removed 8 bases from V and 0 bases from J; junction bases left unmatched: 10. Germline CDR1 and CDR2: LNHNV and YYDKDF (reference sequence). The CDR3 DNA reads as TGTGCCACCGGAGTAGCGGGCTTGATCTCCTACAATGAGCAGTTCTTC. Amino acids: CATGVAGLISYNEQFF.

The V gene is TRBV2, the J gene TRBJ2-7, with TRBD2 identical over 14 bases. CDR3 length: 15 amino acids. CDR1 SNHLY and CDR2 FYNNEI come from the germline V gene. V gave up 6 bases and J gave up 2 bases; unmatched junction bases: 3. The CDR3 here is CASSGLAGGAYEQYF. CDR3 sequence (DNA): TGTGCCAGCAGCGGACTAGCGGGGGGAGCCTACGAGCAGTACTTC.

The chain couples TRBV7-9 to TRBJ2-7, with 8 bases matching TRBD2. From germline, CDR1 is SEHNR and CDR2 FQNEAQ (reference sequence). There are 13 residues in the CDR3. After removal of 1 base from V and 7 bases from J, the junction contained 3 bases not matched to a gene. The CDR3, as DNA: TGTGCCAGCAGCTTAGTTAGCGGGGTTGAGCAGTACTTC. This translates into CASSLVSGVEQYF.

CDR3 sequence (DNA): TGTGCCACCGCGGACAGGGTGAACACTGAAGCTTTCTTT. Translated: CATADRVNTEAFF. This chain links TRBV27 with TRBJ1-1; TRBD1 aligns across 8 bases. Germline CDR1 MNHEY, CDR2 SMNVEV (reference sequence). The CDR3 extends over 13 amino acids. Germline trimming cut 10 bases from V and 0 bases from J; bases unmatched to any gene: 4.

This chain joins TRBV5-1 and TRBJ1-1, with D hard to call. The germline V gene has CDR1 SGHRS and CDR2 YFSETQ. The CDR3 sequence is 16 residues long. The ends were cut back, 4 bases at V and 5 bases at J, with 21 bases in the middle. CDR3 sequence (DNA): TGCGCCAGCAGCGGAGGATCACAGCGGCGGAGGACTGAAGCTTTCTTT. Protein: CASSGGSQRRRTEAFF. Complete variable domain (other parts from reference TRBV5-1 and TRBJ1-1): KAGVTQTPRYLIKTRGQQVTLSCSPISGHRSVSWYQQTPGQGLQFLFEYFSETQRNKGNFPGRFSGRQFSNSRSEMNVSTLELGDSALYLCASSGGSQRRRTEAFFGQGTRLTVV.